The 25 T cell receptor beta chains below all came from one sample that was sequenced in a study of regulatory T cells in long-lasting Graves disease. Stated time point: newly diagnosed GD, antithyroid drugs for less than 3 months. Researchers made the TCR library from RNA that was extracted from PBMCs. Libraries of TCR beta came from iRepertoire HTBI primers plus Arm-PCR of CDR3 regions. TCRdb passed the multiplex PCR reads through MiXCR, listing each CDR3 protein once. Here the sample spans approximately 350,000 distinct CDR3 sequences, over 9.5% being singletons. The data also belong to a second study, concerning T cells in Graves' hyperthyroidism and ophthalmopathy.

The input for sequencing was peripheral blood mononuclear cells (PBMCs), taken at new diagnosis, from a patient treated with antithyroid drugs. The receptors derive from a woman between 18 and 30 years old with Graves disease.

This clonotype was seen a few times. CDR3 protein: CASRLGRGGSPLHF. The CDR3 nucleotides read TGTGCCAGTAGGCTAGGACGAGGGGGGTCACCCCTCCACTTT. The gene calls are TRBV19 and TRBJ1-6; TRBD1 might be the D (6 bases). V lost 6 bases and J lost 10, with 16 bases in between. CDR1 LNHDA and CDR2 SQIVND come from the germline V gene (reference sequence). CDR3 size: 14 residues.

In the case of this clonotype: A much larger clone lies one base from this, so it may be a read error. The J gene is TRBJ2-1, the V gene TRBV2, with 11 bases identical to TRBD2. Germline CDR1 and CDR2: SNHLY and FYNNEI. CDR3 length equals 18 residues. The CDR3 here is CASSEGSGRAVYYNEQLF. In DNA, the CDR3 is TGTGCCAGCAGTGAGGGTAGCGGGAGGGCCGTCTACTACAATGAGCAGCTCTTC.

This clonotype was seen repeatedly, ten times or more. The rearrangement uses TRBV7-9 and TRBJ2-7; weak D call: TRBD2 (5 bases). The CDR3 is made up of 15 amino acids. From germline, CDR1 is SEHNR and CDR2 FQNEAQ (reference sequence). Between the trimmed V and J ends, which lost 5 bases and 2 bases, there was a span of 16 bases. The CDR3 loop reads CASSRTPPGTYEQYF. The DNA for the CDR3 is TGTGCCAGCAGCCGGACTCCCCCTGGAACCTACGAGCAGTACTTC.

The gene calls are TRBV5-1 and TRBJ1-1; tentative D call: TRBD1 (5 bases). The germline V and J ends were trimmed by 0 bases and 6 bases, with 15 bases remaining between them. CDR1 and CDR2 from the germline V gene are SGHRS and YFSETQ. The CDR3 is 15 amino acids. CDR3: CASSLVGGRNSEAFF. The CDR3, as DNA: TGCGCCAGCAGCTTGGTTGGGGGAAGAAACTCTGAAGCTTTCTTT.

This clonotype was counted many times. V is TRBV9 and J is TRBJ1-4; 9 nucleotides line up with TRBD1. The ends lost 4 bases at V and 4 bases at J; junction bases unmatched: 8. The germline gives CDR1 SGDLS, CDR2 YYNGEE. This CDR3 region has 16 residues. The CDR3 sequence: CASSTSQGQGNEKLFF. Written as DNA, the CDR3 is TGTGCCAGCAGCACCTCCCAGGGACAGGGTAATGAAAAACTGTTTTTT. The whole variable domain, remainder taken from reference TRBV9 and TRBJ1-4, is DSGVTQTPKHLITATGQRVTLRCSPRSGDLSVYWYQQSLDQGLQFLIQYYNGEERAKGNILERFSAQQFPDLHSELNLSSLELGDSALYFCASSTSQGQGNEKLFFGSGTQLSVL.

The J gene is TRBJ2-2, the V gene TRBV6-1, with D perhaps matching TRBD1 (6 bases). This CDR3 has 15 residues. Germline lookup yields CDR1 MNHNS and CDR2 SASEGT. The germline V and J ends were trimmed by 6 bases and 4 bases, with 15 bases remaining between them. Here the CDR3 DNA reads TGTGCCAGCAGCCCAGCTTTAGGGGGCACCGGGGAGCTGTTTTTT. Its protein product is CASSPALGGTGELFF.

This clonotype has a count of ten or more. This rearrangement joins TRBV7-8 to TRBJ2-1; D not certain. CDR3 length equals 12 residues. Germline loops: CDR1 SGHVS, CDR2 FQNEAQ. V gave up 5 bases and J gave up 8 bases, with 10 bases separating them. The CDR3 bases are TGTGCCAGCAGCCTGACCCTCGATGAGCAGTTCTTC. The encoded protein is CASSLTLDEQFF.

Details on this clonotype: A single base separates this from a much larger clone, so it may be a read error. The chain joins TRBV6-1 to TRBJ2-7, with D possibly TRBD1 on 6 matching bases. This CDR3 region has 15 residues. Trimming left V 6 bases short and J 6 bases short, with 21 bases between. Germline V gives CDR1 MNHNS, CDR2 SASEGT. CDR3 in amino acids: CASSQGTPNPCEQYF. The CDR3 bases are TGTGCCAGCAGCCAAGGGACACCAAACCCCTGCGAGCAGTACTTC.

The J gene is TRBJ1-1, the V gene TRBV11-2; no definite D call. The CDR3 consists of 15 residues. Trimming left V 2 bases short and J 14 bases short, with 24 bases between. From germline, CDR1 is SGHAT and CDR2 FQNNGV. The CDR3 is CASSLRPQRAQSTFF. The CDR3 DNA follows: TGTGCCAGCAGCTTAAGGCCTCAGAGGGCCCAGTCGACCTTCTTT.

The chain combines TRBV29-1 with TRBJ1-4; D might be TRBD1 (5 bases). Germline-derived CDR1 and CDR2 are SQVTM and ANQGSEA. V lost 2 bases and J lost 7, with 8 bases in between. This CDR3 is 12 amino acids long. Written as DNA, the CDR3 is TGCAGCGTTGAAATGGACACTGAAAAACTGTTTTTT. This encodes CSVEMDTEKLFF.

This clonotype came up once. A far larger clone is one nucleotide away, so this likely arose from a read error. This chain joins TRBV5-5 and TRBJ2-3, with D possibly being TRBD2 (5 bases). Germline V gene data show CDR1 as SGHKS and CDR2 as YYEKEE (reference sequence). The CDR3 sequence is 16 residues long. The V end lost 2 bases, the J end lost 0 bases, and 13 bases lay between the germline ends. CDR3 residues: CASSLAAQRSTDTQYF. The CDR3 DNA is TGTGCCAGCAGCTTAGCGGCCCAGAGAAGCACAGATACGCAGTATTTT.

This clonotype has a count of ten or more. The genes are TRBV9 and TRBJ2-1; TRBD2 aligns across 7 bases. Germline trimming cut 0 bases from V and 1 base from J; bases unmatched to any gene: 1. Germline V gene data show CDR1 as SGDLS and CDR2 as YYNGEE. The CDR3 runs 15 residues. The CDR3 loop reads CASSVGSGSYNEQFF. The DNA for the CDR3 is TGTGCCAGCAGCGTAGGTAGCGGGTCCTACAATGAGCAGTTCTTC. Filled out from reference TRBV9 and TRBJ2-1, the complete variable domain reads DSGVTQTPKHLITATGQRVTLRCSPRSGDLSVYWYQQSLDQGLQFLIQYYNGEERAKGNILERFSAQQFPDLHSELNLSSLELGDSALYFCASSVGSGSYNEQFFGPGTRLTVL.

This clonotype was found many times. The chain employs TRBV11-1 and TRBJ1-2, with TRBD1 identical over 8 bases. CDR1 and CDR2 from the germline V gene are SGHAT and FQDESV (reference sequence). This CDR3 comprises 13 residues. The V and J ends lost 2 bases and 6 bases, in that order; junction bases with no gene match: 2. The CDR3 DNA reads TGTGCCAGCAGCTTACCGACAGGGGATGGCTACACCTTC. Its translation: CASSLPTGDGYTF.

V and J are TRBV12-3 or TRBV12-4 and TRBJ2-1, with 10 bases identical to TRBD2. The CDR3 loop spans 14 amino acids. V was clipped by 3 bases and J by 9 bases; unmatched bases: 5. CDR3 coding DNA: TGTGCCAGCAGTTTCAGCGGGGGGGCCCCTGAGCAGTTCTTC. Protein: CASSFSGGAPEQFF.

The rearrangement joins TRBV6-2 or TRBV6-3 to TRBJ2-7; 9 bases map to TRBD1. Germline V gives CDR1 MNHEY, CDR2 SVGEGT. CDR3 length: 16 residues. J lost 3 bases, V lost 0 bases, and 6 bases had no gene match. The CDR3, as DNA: TGTGCCAGCAGTTACTCGGGACAGGGAGTGTTCTACGAGCAGTACGTC. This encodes CASSYSGQGVFYEQYV.

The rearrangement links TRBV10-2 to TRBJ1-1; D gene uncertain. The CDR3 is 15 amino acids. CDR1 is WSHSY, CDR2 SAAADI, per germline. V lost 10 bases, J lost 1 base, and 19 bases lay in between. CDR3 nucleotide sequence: TGCGCCACCTGTGCCCCGACACGGTCGAACACTGAAGCTTTCTTT. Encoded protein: CATCAPTRSNTEAFF.

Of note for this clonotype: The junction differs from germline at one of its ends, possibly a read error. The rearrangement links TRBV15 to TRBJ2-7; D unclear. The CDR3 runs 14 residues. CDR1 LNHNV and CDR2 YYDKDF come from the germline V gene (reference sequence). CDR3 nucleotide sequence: TGTGCCACCAGCGGAGACCTAACCGCGGAAGAGCAGTACTTC. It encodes CATSGDLTAEEQYF.

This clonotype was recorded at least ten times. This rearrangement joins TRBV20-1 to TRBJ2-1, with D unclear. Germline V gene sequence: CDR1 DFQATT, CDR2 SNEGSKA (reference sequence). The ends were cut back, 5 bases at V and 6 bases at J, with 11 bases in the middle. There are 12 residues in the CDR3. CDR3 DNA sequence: TGCAGTGCTCCCGACTCAACCAATGAGCAGTTCTTC. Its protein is CSAPDSTNEQFF.

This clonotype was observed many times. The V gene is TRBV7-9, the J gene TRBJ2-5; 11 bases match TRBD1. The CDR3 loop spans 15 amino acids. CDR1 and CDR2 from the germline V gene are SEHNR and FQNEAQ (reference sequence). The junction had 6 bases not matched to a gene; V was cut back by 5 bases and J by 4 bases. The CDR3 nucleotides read TGTGCCAGCAGCCCTCCGGGACAGGGGGGAGAGACCCAGTACTTC. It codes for CASSPPGQGGETQYF.

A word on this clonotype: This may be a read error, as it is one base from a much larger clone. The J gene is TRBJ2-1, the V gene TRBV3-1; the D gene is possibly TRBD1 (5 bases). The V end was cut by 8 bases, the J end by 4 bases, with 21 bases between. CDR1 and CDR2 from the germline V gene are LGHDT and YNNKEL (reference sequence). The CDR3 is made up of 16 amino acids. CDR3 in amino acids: CASVEFGASGYNEQFF. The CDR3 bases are TGTGCCAGCGTAGAATTTGGGGCTAGTGGGTACAATGAGCAGTTCTTC.

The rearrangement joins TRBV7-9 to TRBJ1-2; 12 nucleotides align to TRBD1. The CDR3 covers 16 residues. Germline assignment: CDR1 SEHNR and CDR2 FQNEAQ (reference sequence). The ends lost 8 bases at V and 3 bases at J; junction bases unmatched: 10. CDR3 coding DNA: TGTGCCAGCGGAGGGACAGGGGGCGCGAAATACTATGGCTACACCTTC. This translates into CASGGTGGAKYYGYTF.

CDR3 DNA sequence: TGTGCCACCAGTGATTTTCGAGGGGGCAGTGGAGAGACCCAGTACTTC. Encoded protein: CATSDFRGGSGETQYF. The rearrangement joins TRBV24-1 to TRBJ2-5; TRBD1 matches 7 bases. V lost 1 base and J lost 4; bases outside the gene matches: 8. CDR1 is KGHDR, CDR2 SFDVKD, per germline. The CDR3 consists of 16 residues.

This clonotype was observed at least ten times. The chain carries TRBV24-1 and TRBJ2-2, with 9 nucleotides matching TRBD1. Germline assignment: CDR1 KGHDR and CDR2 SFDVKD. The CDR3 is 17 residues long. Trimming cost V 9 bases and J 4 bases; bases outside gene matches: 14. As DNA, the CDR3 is TGTGCCACCTCTAAGAACCAGGGACAGGGTTTCACCGGGGAGCTGTTTTTT. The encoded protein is CATSKNQGQGFTGELFF.

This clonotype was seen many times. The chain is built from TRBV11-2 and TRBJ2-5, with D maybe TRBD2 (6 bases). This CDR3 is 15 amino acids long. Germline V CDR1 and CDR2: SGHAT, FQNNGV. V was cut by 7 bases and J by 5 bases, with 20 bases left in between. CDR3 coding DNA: TGTGCCAGCACTTTAGATGGGAGGACCCGGGAGACCCAGTACTTC. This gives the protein CASTLDGRTRETQYF.

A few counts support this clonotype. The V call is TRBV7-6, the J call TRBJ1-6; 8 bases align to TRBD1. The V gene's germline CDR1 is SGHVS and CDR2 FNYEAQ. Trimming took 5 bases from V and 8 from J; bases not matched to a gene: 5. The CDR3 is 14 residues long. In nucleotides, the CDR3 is TGTGCCAGCAGCCGGACAGGGCCGGATTCACCCCTCCACTTT. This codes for CASSRTGPDSPLHF.